These T cell receptor beta chains were read from a single sample in a study of graft-versus-host responses after intestinal transplantation. The table came from immunoSEQ multiplex PCR; TCRdb's copy has only in-frame clones and leaves some out. The profile covers 75,000 to 100,000 clones, with 86% appearing a single time and almost 1.5% taken by the ten largest. Sequencing was performed on PBMCs, taken 255 days after intestinal transplant. The source is a human patient who received an intestinal transplant, so some T cells may come from the graft donor. Both conserved end residues are part of each CDR3. Each record gives: clone size, V gene, J gene, D gene, CDR3 protein, CDR3 DNA. D genes are given only for firm matches. Some rows mark clone size as missing; the rest say once, few, many or name a class of expanded clone.

once,TRBV15,TRBJ1-1,NA,CATSREEENTEAFF,TGTGCCACCAGCAGAGAGGAGGAGAACACTGAAGCTTTCTTT
NA,TRBV7-2,TRBJ1-2,TRBD1,CASSPRGNYGYTF,TGTGCCAGCAGCCCCAGGGGGAACTATGGCTACACCTTC
NA,TRBV28,TRBJ1-4,NA,CASSFPSAGGLTNEKLFF,TGTGCCAGCAGTTTTCCCAGCGCGGGGGGGCTCACTAATGAAAAACTGTTTTTT
NA,TRBV6-1,TRBJ2-5,TRBD2,CASSAGGKQETQYF,TGTGCCAGCAGTGCGGGGGGGAAACAAGAGACCCAGTACTTC
NA,TRBV7-6,TRBJ1-3,TRBD1,CASSLSRDRPLSGNTIYF,TGTGCCAGCAGCTTATCCCGGGACAGGCCGCTTTCTGGAAACACCATATATTTT
once,TRBV4-1,TRBJ2-3,TRBD2,CASSQRGGPSTDTQYF,TGCGCCAGCAGCCAACGGGGGGGACCTAGCACAGATACGCAGTATTTT
NA,TRBV9,TRBJ2-3,NA,CASSVSELPPTDTQYF,TGTGCCAGCAGCGTAAGTGAACTTCCCCCCACAGATACGCAGTATTTT
NA,TRBV29-1,TRBJ2-2,NA,CSAPGHTNTGELFF,TGCAGCGCCCCCGGGCATACGAACACCGGGGAGCTGTTTTTT
NA,TRBV10-2,TRBJ2-1,TRBD2,CASSGGGGLNEQFF,TGCGCCAGCAGCGGGGGCGGGGGGCTCAATGAGCAGTTCTTC
NA,TRBV5-6,TRBJ2-7,NA,CASSLADTSYEQYF,TGTGCCAGCAGCTTGGCGGACACCTCCTACGAGCAGTACTTC
NA,TRBV6-1,TRBJ2-1,NA,CASSEWGGGNEQFF,TGTGCCAGCAGTGAATGGGGAGGGGGGAATGAGCAGTTCTTC
NA,TRBV6-1,TRBJ1-1,NA,CASSQGFEDTEAFF,TGTGCCAGCAGCCAGGGTTTTGAGGACACTGAAGCTTTCTTT
NA,TRBV4-1,TRBJ1-1,TRBD1,CASSQELGTAHTEAFF,TGCGCCAGCAGCCAAGAACTCGGGACAGCTCACACTGAAGCTTTCTTT
NA,TRBV5-1,TRBJ1-2,TRBD1,CASSLGSAGDRGTLNGYTF,TGCGCCAGCAGCTTGGGTTCGGCGGGGGACAGGGGAACCTTAAACGGCTACACCTTC
NA,TRBV29-1,TRBJ1-2,NA,CSVEAPTGKLGYTF,TGCAGCGTTGAAGCCCCGACGGGGAAGCTTGGCTACACCTTC
NA,TRBV28,TRBJ2-1,NA,CASTLAQRRYNEQFF,TGTGCCAGCACACTAGCCCAACGGAGATACAATGAGCAGTTCTTC
once,TRBV20-1,TRBJ2-7,NA,CSAATTSLRYF,TGCAGTGCTGCTACGACATCACTTAGGTACTTC
NA,TRBV19,TRBJ2-1,TRBD2,CASSIWTGTSVYNEQFF,TGTGCCAGTAGTATATGGACCGGGACTAGCGTTTACAATGAGCAGTTCTTC
NA,TRBV11-2,TRBJ2-7,NA,CASSLDLSSYEQYF,TGTGCCAGCAGCTTAGATTTAAGCTCCTACGAGCAGTACTTC
NA,TRBV5-4,TRBJ2-2,NA,CASTGGAGELFF,TGTGCCAGCACCGGCGGGGCCGGGGAGCTGTTTTTT
NA,TRBV5-6,TRBJ2-1,NA,CASSFPFLNSYNEQFF,TGTGCCAGCAGCTTCCCGTTTTTGAACAGCTACAATGAGCAGTTCTTC
NA,TRBV5-6,TRBJ2-3,TRBD2,CASSLSRSGGLTDTQYF,TGTGCCAGCAGCTTGTCTCGAAGCGGGGGGTTGACAGATACGCAGTATTTT
NA,TRBV7-6,TRBJ1-3,NA,CASSSEGTRFSGNTIYF,TGTGCCAGCAGCTCCGAGGGGACGCGTTTCTCTGGAAACACCATATATTTT
NA,TRBV6-6,TRBJ1-2,NA,CASSYSREAWGYTF,TGTGCCAGCAGTTACTCACGGGAGGCCTGGGGCTACACCTTC
NA,TRBV5-5,TRBJ2-1,NA,CASSSRSYNEQFF,TGTGCCAGCAGCTCTAGATCCTACAATGAGCAGTTCTTC
NA,TRBV2,TRBJ2-3,TRBD2,CASSRLAGGTDTQYF,TGTGCCAGCAGTCGACTAGCGGGAGGAACAGATACGCAGTATTTT
NA,TRBV7-3,TRBJ2-5,NA,CASSRDGGRWETQYF,TGTGCCAGCAGCAGGGACGGGGGAAGATGGGAGACCCAGTACTTC